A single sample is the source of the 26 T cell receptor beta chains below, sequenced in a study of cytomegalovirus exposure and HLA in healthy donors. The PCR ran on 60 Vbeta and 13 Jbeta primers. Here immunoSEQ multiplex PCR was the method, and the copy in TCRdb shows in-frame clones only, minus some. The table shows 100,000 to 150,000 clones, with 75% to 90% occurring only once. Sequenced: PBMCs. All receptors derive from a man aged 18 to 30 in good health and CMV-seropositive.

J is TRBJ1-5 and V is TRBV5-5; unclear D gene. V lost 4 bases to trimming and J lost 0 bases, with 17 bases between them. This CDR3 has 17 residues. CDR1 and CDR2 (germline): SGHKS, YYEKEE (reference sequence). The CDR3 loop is CASSPWFQASSNQPQHF. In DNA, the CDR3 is TGTGCCAGCAGCCCCTGGTTTCAGGCTTCTAGCAATCAGCCCCAGCATTTT.

As DNA, the CDR3 is TGTGCCAGCAGCTTAGCGGGGGGAGCGGGGGGGCTCCTCTCTGGAAACACCATATATTTT. Encoded protein: CASSLAGGAGGLLSGNTIYF. V usage is TRBV7-2 and J usage is TRBJ1-3, with TRBD1 as a possible D gene (6 bases). Trimming shortened V by 0 bases and J by 0 bases, and 21 bases separated the two germline ends. The germline CDR1 and CDR2 sequences are SGHTA and FQGNSA. The CDR3 length is 20 residues.

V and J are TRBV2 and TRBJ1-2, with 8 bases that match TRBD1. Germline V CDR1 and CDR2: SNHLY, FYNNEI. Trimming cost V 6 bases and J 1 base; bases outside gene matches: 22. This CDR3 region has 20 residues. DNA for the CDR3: TGTGCCAGCAGACCCGGGACAGGCTTAAAGGGTCCCTTTATTAACTATGGCTACACCTTC. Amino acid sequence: CASRPGTGLKGPFINYGYTF.

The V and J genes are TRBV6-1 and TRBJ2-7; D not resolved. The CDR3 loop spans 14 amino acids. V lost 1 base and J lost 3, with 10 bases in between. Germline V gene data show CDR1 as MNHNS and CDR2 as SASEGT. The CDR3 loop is CASSEDLTNYEQYF. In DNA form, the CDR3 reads TGTGCCAGCAGTGAAGATCTCACAAACTACGAGCAGTACTTC.

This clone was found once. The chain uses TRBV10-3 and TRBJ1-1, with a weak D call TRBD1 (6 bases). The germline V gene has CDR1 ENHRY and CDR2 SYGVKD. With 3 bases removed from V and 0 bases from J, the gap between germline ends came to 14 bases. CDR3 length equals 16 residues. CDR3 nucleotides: TGTGCCATCAGTGAAGAGGGGGTAGGAATGAACACTGAAGCTTTCTTT. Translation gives CAISEEGVGMNTEAFF.

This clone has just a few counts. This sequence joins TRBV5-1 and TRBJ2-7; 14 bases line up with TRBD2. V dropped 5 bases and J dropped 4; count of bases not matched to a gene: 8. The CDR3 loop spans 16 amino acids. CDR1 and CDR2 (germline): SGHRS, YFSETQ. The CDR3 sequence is CASSHGGTSGGYEQYF. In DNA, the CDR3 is TGCGCCAGCAGTCATGGGGGGACTAGCGGGGGTTACGAGCAGTACTTC.

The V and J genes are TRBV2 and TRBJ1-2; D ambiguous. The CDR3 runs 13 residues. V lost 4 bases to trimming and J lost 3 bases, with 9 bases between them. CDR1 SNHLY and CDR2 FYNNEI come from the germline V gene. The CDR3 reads CASSALPDYGYTF. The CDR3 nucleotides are TGTGCCAGCAGTGCCCTTCCGGACTATGGCTACACCTTC.

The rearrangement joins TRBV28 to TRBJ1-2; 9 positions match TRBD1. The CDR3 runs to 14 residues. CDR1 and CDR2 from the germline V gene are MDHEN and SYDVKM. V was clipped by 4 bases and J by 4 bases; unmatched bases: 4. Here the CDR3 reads CASSYRGLSYGYTF. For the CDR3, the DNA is TGTGCCAGCAGTTACAGGGGGCTCAGCTATGGCTACACCTTC.

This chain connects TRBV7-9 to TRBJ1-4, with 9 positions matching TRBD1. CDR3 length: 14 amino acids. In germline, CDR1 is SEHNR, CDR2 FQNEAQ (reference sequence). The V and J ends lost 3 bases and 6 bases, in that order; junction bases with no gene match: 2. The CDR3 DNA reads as TGTGCCAGCAGCTTTGGGACAGGGTATGAAAAACTGTTTTTT. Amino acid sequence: CASSFGTGYEKLFF.

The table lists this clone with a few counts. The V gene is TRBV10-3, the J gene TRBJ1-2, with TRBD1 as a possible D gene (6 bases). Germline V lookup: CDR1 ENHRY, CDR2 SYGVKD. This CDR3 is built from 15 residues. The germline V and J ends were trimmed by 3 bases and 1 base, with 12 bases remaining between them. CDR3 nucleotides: TGTGCCATCAGTGATACAGGGACCTTTAACTATGGCTACACCTTC. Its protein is CAISDTGTFNYGYTF.

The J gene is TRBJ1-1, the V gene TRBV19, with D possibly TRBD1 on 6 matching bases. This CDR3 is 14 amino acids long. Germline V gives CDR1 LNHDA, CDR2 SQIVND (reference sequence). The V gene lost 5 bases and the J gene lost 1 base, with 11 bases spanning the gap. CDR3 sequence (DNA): TGTGCCAGTAGTGCAGGGGAAGGGAACACTGAAGCTTTCTTT. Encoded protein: CASSAGEGNTEAFF.

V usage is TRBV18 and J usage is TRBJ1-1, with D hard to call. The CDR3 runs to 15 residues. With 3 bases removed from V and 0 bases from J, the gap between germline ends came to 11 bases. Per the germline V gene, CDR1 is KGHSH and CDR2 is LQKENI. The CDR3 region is CASSPNVNLNTEAFF. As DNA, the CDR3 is TGTGCCAGCTCACCCAATGTAAACTTGAACACTGAAGCTTTCTTT.

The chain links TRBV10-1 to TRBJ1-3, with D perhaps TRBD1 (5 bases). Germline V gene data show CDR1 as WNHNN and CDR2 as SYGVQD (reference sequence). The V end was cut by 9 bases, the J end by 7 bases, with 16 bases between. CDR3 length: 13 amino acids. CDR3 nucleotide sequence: TGCGCCAGTTCGGCAGGGAAAGGGAACACCATATATTTT. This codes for CASSAGKGNTIYF.

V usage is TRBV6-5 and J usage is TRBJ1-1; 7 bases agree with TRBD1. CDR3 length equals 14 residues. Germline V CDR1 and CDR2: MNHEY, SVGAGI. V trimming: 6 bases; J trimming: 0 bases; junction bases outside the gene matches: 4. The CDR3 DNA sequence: TGTGCCAGCAGGCGTACAGGGGTGAACACTGAAGCTTTCTTT. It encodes CASRRTGVNTEAFF.

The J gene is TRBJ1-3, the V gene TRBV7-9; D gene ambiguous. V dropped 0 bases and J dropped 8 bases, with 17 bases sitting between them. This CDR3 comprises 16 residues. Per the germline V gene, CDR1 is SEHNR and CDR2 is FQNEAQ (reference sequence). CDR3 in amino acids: CASSLALSVRSDTIYF. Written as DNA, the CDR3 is TGTGCCAGCAGCTTAGCGCTGAGTGTGCGTTCGGACACCATATATTTT.

CDR3 bases: TGTGCCAGCAGCCCGCTCAACTCAGGGGAGGGCGAGCAGTACTTC. It is translated as CASSPLNSGEGEQYF. The chain has TRBV7-9 and TRBJ2-7, with D possibly being TRBD2 (7 bases). The CDR3 has 15 amino acids. CDR1 is SEHNR, CDR2 FQNEAQ, per germline (reference sequence). The V end was cut by 5 bases, the J end by 6 bases, with 20 bases between.

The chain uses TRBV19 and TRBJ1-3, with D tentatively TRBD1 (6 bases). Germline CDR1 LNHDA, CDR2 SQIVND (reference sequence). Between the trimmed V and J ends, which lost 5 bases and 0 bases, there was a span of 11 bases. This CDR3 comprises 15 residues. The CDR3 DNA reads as TGTGCCAGTAGTCGGACAGCTTACTCTGGAAACACCATATATTTT. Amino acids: CASSRTAYSGNTIYF.

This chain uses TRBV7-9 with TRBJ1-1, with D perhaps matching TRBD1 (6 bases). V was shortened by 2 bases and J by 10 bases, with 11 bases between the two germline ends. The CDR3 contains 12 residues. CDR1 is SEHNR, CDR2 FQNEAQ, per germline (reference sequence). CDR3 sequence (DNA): TGTGCCAGCAGCTTACAACAGGGTGTAGCTTTCTTT. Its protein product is CASSLQQGVAFF. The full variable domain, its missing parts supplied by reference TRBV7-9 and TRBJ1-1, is DTGVSQNPRHKITKRGQNVTFRCDPISEHNRLYWYRQTLGQGPEFLTYFQNEAQLEKSRLLSDRFSAERPKGSFSTLEIQRTEQGDSAMYLCASSLQQGVAFFGQGTRLTVV.

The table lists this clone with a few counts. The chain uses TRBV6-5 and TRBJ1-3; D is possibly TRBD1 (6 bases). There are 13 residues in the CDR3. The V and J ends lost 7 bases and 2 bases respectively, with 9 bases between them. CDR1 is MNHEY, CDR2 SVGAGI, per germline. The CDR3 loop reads CASKGDTGNTIYF. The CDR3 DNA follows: TGTGCCAGCAAGGGGGATACTGGAAACACCATATATTTT.

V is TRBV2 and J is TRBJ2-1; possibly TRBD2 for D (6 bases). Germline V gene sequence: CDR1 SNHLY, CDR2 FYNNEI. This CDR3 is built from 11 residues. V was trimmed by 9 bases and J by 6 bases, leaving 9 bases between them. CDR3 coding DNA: TGTGCCAGTGTGACTAGCAATGAGCAGTTCTTC. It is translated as CASVTSNEQFF.

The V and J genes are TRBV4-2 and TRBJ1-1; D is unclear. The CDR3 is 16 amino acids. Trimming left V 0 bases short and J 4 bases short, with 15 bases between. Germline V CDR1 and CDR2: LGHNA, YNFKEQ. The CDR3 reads CASSQDTTGSGTEAFF. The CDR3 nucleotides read TGTGCCAGCAGCCAAGATACGACGGGGAGCGGCACTGAAGCTTTCTTT.

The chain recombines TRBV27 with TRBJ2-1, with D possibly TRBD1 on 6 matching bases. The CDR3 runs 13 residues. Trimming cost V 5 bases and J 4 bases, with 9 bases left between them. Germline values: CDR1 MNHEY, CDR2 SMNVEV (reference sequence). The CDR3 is CASSLTGYNEQFF. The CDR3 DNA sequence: TGTGCCAGCAGTCTAACAGGGTACAATGAGCAGTTCTTC.

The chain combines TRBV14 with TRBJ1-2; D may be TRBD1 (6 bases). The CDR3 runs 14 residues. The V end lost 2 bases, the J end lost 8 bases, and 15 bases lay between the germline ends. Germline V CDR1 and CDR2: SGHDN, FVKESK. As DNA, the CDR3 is TGTGCCAGCAGCCAAACATTTACAGGGATCGGCTACACCTTC. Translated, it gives CASSQTFTGIGYTF.

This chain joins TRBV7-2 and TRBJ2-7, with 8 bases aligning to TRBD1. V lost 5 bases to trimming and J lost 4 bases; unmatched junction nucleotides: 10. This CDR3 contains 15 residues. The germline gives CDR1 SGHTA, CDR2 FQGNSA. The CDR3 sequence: CASSDRGTGEYEQYF. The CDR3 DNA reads TGTGCCAGCAGCGATAGGGGGACAGGTGAATACGAGCAGTACTTC.

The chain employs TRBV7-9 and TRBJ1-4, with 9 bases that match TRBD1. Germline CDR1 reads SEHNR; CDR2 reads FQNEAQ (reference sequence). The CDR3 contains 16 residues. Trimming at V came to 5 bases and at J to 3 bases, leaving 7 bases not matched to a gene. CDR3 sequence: CASSPQDRGPNEKLFF. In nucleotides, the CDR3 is TGTGCCAGCAGCCCCCAGGACAGGGGTCCTAATGAAAAACTGTTTTTT.

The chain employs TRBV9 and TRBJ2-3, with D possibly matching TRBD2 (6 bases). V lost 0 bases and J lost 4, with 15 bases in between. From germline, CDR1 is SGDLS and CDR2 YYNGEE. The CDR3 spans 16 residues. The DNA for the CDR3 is TGTGCCAGCAGCGTAGAAGGGATAAGCGGGTCAGATACGCAGTATTTT. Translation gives CASSVEGISGSDTQYF. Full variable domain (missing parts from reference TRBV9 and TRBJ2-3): DSGVTQTPKHLITATGQRVTLRCSPRSGDLSVYWYQQSLDQGLQFLIQYYNGEERAKGNILERFSAQQFPDLHSELNLSSLELGDSALYFCASSVEGISGSDTQYFGPGTRLTVL.